The 26 T cell receptor beta chains presented below share a single source sample, sequenced in a study of T cell repertoires in aging, cancer and after chemotherapy. Amplification of TCR beta used genomic DNA extracted from peripheral blood. TRB rearrangements spanning V, D and J were amplified using mixed TRB-A/B primers. TCRdb analysed the multiplex PCR reads with MiXCR anew, one entry per CDR3 protein. There are around 7,900 distinct CDR3 sequences in the sample; 35% to 45% occur only once, and just under 15% lies in the top ten. Specimen: blood. Every receptor here comes from a human donor in good health.

J is TRBJ1-5 and V is TRBV12-3 or TRBV12-4, with 8 bases aligning to TRBD1. The CDR3 covers 16 residues. V dropped 1 base and J dropped 4; count of bases not matched to a gene: 6. The CDR3 DNA is TGTGCCAGCAGTTTAGGGACAGGGAGCCTTAATCAGCCCCAGCATTTT. It yields the protein CASSLGTGSLNQPQHF.

This rearrangement joins TRBV5-1 to TRBJ1-4; 8 bases fit TRBD1. V trimming: 4 bases; J trimming: 11 bases; junction bases outside the gene matches: 13. The CDR3 loop spans 15 amino acids. CDR1 and CDR2 from the germline V gene are SGHRS and YFSETQ. CDR3 sequence: CASSREMGQAGKLFF. The CDR3 DNA is TGCGCCAGCAGCCGCGAGATGGGACAGGCAGGGAAACTGTTTTTT.

The rearrangement joins TRBV7-2 to TRBJ2-1, with 14 bases identical to TRBD2. Trimming took 5 bases from V and 9 from J; bases not matched to a gene: 12. The CDR3 has 17 residues. Per the germline V gene, CDR1 is SGHTA and CDR2 is FQGNSA. The CDR3, as DNA: TGTGCCAGCAGCCCAGGGTTCGGACTAGCGGGGGGATCTGAGCAGTTCTTC. Its translation is CASSPGFGLAGGSEQFF.

About this clonotype: This could be a read error, since a much larger clone is one nucleotide away. V is TRBV6-5 and J is TRBJ1-2; D is undetermined. V was clipped by 0 bases and J by 6 bases, with 11 bases between them. CDR3 length equals 14 residues. CDR1 is MNHEY, CDR2 SVGAGI, per germline. The CDR3 sequence: CASSYSLGTHGYTF. In nucleotides, the CDR3 is TGTGCCAGCAGTTACTCGCTGGGAACCCATGGCTACACCTTC.

The rearrangement links TRBV11-2 to TRBJ2-4, with TRBD2 as a possible D gene (5 bases). V lost 5 bases and J 7 bases, leaving 15 bases between the germline ends. This CDR3 has 14 amino acids. Germline-derived CDR1 and CDR2 are SGHAT and FQNNGV. The CDR3 DNA reads TGTGCCAGCAGCCCGCATCGGGGTAGGAACATTCAGTACTTC. Amino acid sequence: CASSPHRGRNIQYF.

The chain carries TRBV20-1 and TRBJ2-7, with D perhaps matching TRBD1 (6 bases). The CDR3 is made up of 12 amino acids. Germline V lookup: CDR1 DFQATT, CDR2 SNEGSKA (reference sequence). With 8 bases removed from V and 7 bases from J, the gap between germline ends came to 18 bases. DNA for the CDR3: TGCAGTAACCGGGACACCGAGGGGGAGCAGTACTTC. Translating it yields CSNRDTEGEQYF.

This clonotype was picked up a small number of times. CDR3 nucleotide sequence: TGCAGTGCTAGAGGGCTGGTCAGTGAGCAGTTCTTC. It is translated as CSARGLVSEQFF. The chain links TRBV20-1 to TRBJ2-1, with no clear D. The CDR3 totals 12 residues. Deletions cut 1 base from V and 9 bases from J, with 10 bases between. The germline CDR1 and CDR2 sequences are DFQATT and SNEGSKA (reference sequence).

CDR3: CASSLGASGANVLTF. The DNA for the CDR3 is TGTGCCAGCAGCTTGGGAGCCTCTGGGGCCAACGTCCTGACTTTC. The chain couples TRBV7-9 to TRBJ2-6; tentatively, D is TRBD2 (5 bases). The CDR3 spans 15 residues. Trimming removed 3 bases at V and 0 bases at J, with 6 bases between. Germline assignment: CDR1 SEHNR and CDR2 FQNEAQ (reference sequence).

The genes are TRBV7-2 and TRBJ1-2; TRBD1 agrees at 8 bases. The CDR3 is 13 residues long. Germline CDR1 and CDR2: SGHTA and FQGNSA. V lost 3 bases to trimming and J lost 6 bases; unmatched junction nucleotides: 3. CDR3 protein: CASSFQGADGYTF. In DNA, the CDR3 is TGTGCCAGCAGCTTTCAGGGGGCAGATGGCTACACCTTC. Looking up the rest from reference TRBV7-2 and TRBJ1-2 gives the full variable domain: GAGVSQSPSNKVTEKGKDVELRCDPISGHTALYWYRQSLGQGLEFLIYFQGNSAPDKSGLPSDRFSAERTGGSVSTLTIQRTQQEDSAVYLCASSFQGADGYTFGSGTRLTVV.

This clonotype qualifies as medium-sized. The chain links TRBV20-1 to TRBJ1-2; unclear D gene. The CDR3 has 12 residues. Trimming took 3 bases from V and 3 from J, leaving 8 bases between them. CDR1 and CDR2 from the germline V gene are DFQATT and SNEGSKA (reference sequence). CDR3 loop: CSASLRDYGYTF. The CDR3 DNA sequence: TGCAGTGCTAGTCTGAGGGACTATGGCTACACCTTC.

V usage is TRBV6-5 and J usage is TRBJ1-1, with D possibly matching TRBD1 (5 bases). This CDR3 is 14 amino acids long. Germline assignment: CDR1 MNHEY and CDR2 SVGAGI. Deletions cut 2 bases from V and 0 bases from J, with 7 bases between. The CDR3 DNA reads as TGTGCCAGCAGTTACGCAGGGTTGAACACTGAAGCTTTCTTT. Translation: CASSYAGLNTEAFF.

The rearrangement joins TRBV10-3 to TRBJ1-4; TRBD1 might be the D (5 bases). The germline gives CDR1 ENHRY, CDR2 SYGVKD. Trimming removed 0 bases at V and 6 bases at J, with 11 bases between. This CDR3 comprises 15 residues. CDR3 nucleotide sequence: TGTGCCATCAGTGAGTCGAGACAAGGGGATGAAAAACTGTTTTTT. Encoded protein: CAISESRQGDEKLFF.

The genes are TRBV5-5 and TRBJ1-4; D is unclear. The CDR3 is made up of 11 amino acids. From germline, CDR1 is SGHKS and CDR2 YYEKEE (reference sequence). The ends were cut back, 5 bases at V and 7 bases at J, with 6 bases in the middle. CDR3 sequence: CASSLSEKLFF. Written as DNA, the CDR3 is TGTGCCAGCAGTCTGAGTGAAAAACTGTTTTTT.

The CDR3 here is CASSLDSGANVLTF. The CDR3 DNA follows: TGTGCCAGCAGTTTGGACTCTGGGGCCAACGTCCTGACTTTC. The chain links TRBV6-5 to TRBJ2-6; D remains ambiguous. This CDR3 spans 14 amino acids. Germline CDR1 MNHEY, CDR2 SVGAGI. Trimming left V 4 bases short and J 0 bases short, with 4 bases between.

To note about this clonotype: At one of its ends the junction is not consistent with the germline gene, which may arise from a read error. This sequence joins TRBV20-1 and TRBJ1-2; 8 bases are shared with TRBD1. The CDR3 contains 14 residues. CDR1 is DFQATT and CDR2 is SNEGSKA in the germline V gene (reference sequence). CDR3 bases: TGCAGTGCTAGAGCTTTCCAGGGGGCCGTTGGCTACACCTTT. The encoded protein is CSARAFQGAVGYTF.

The chain couples TRBV6-5 to TRBJ2-6; no clear D. CDR3 size: 15 residues. CDR1 and CDR2 from the germline V gene are MNHEY and SVGAGI. V lost 2 bases, J lost 0 bases, and 5 bases lay in between. The CDR3 spells CASSYQASGANVLTF. CDR3 nucleotides: TGTGCCAGCAGTTACCAAGCCTCTGGGGCCAACGTCCTGACTTTC.

The V and J genes are TRBV7-3 and TRBJ2-5, with TRBD1 as a possible D gene (6 bases). Germline V lookup: CDR1 SGHTA, CDR2 FQGTGA. The ends were cut back, 5 bases at V and 1 base at J, with 11 bases in the middle. The CDR3 contains 14 residues. Written as DNA, the CDR3 is TGTGCCAGCAGCCCAGGGGCTACCCAAGAGACCCAGTACTTC. Translating it yields CASSPGATQETQYF.

Points on this clonotype: The junction and the germline gene differ at one end; a read error may be behind it. V gene TRBV12-3 or TRBV12-4 combines with J gene TRBJ2-1, with 12 bases aligning to TRBD2. This CDR3 has 17 amino acids. CDR3 DNA sequence: TGTGCCAGCAGTGAAAGTCCTAGCGGGGGGGGCTACAATGAGAAGTTCTTC. It is translated as CASSESPSGGGYNEKFF.

With respect to this clonotype: One end of the junction varies from germline; a read error may be responsible. The chain links TRBV12-3 or TRBV12-4 to TRBJ2-2, with unresolved D. This CDR3 is built from 12 residues. Here the CDR3 reads CASSLVDGELFF. The CDR3, as DNA: TGTGCCAGCAGCTTAGTGGATGGGGAGCTGTTTTTT.

A few counts support this clonotype. This rearrangement joins TRBV6-4 to TRBJ2-3, with TRBD1 identical over 7 bases. The junction had 7 bases not matched to a gene; V was cut back by 4 bases and J by 3 bases. There are 15 residues in the CDR3. In germline, CDR1 is MRHNA, CDR2 SNTAGT. The CDR3 coding sequence is TGTGCCAGCAGTGGGAGGACAGGCGGGACAGATACGCAGTATTTT. This translates into CASSGRTGGTDTQYF.

The rearrangement uses TRBV20-1 and TRBJ2-3; D possibly matches TRBD1 or TRBD2 (6 bases each). This CDR3 is built from 15 residues. Germline CDR1 is DFQATT and CDR2 is SNEGSKA (reference sequence). The ends were cut back, 6 bases at V and 0 bases at J, with 16 bases in the middle. The CDR3 spells CSARRTGTSTDTQYF. DNA for the CDR3: TGCAGTGCCAGAAGAACAGGGACTAGCACAGATACGCAGTATTTT.

The chain carries TRBV6-1 and TRBJ2-3, with D tentatively TRBD1 or TRBD2 (6 bases each). V lost 8 bases and J 6 bases, leaving 15 bases between the germline ends. Germline CDR1 is MNHNS and CDR2 is SASEGT. The CDR3 runs to 13 residues. CDR3 in amino acids: CASGYRGQDTQYF. In DNA, the CDR3 is TGTGCCAGCGGGTACCGGGGGCAGGATACGCAGTATTTT.

The rearrangement uses TRBV12-3 or TRBV12-4 and TRBJ2-7, with D tentatively TRBD1 (5 bases). Trimming took 2 bases from V and 5 from J, leaving 10 bases between them. The CDR3 has 13 residues. CDR3 nucleotides: TGTGCCAGCAGTTTACAGGGTCGGAACGAGCAGTACTTC. Translating gives CASSLQGRNEQYF.

This sequence joins TRBV19 and TRBJ2-1, with 7 bases matching TRBD2. Looked up from germline, CDR1 is LNHDA and CDR2 is SQIVND (reference sequence). V gave up 6 bases and J gave up 3 bases; unmatched junction bases: 5. This CDR3 has 14 residues. Written as DNA, the CDR3 is TGTGCCAGTAGGGGCGGGGGAGACTACAATGAGCAGTTCTTC. This codes for CASRGGGDYNEQFF.

The chain uses TRBV5-1 and TRBJ1-6, with 7 positions matching TRBD1. CDR3 length equals 14 residues. V was pared by 4 bases and J by 10 bases, with 8 bases of the junction left unmatched. Germline V gene lookup returns CDR1 SGHRS and CDR2 YFSETQ. CDR3 DNA sequence: TGCGCCAGCAGCCCCGGGACAGAGAACTCACCCCTCCACTTT. Translated: CASSPGTENSPLHF.

CDR3 coding DNA: TGTGCCAGCAGGGGACTAGCGGGGGTCGGGGCCCAGTACTTC. Amino acid sequence: CASRGLAGVGAQYF. V gene TRBV12-3 or TRBV12-4 combines with J gene TRBJ2-5; 14 nucleotides match TRBD2. The CDR3 has 14 amino acids. Losses at the gene ends were 6 bases for V and 9 bases for J; bases not matched to a gene: 6.